This T cell receptor (beta chain) was found in a study of blood T cell repertoires in COVID-19. Overall study: The origin of the acute and convalescent COVID-19 samples was the United States, Italy and Spain.

Losses at the gene ends were 3 bases for V and 1 base for J; bases not matched to a gene: 9. CDR3 size: 17 residues. Germline loops: CDR1 KGHDR, CDR2 SFDVKD. Original processing notes: Cell counts per sample came from amplifying reference gene primers. Using immunoSEQ multiplex PCR, the repertoire was profiled, and TCRdb retains in-frame clones only, with some absent. That table is the source of V, J and clone size, and D and trimming were worked out from the DNA. The table lists about 46,000 clones, about 90% of them singletons, with over 9.5% in the top ten. V gene TRBV24-1 combines with J gene TRBJ2-7, with 9 bases that match TRBD1. This TCR was recovered from a human donor with active COVID-19. The donor label of this sample is uncertain. Material: peripheral blood. CDR3 DNA: TGTGCCACCAGTGATGGGGGGACAGGGCGAAGGTCCTACGAGCAGTACTTC. As protein: CATSDGGTGRRSYEQYF.